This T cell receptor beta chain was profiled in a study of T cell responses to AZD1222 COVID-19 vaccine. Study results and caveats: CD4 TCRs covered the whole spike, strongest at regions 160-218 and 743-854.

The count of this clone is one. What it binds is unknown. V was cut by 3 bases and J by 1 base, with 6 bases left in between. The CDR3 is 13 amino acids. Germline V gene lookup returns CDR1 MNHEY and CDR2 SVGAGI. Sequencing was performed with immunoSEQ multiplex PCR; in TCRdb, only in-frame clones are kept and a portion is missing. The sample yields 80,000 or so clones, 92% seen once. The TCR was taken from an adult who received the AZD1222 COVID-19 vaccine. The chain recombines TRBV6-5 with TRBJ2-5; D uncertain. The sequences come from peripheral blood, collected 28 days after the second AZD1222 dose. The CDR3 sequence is CASSYGFQETQYF. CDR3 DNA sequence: TGTGCCAGCAGTTATGGGTTCCAAGAGACCCAGTACTTC.